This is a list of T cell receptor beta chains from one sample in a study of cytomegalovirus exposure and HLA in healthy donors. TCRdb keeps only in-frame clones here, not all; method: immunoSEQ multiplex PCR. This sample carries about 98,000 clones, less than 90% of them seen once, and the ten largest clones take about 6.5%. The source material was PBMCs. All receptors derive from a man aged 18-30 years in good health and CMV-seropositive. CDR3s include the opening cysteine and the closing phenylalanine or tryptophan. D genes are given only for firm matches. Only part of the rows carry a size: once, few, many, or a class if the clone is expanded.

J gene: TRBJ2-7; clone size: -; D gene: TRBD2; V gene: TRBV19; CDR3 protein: CASTPGASGGPLSYEQYF; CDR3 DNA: TGTGCCAGTACCCCAGGGGCCAGCGGGGGTCCACTTTCCTACGAGCAGTACTTC
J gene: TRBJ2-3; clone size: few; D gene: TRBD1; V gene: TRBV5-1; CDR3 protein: CASSLEGQGTDTQYF; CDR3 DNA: TGCGCCAGCAGCTTGGAAGGACAGGGAACAGATACGCAGTATTTT
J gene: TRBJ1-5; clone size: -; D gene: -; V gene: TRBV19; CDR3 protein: CATTTRGVSNQPQHF; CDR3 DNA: TGTGCCACCACAACTCGGGGTGTCAGCAATCAGCCCCAGCATTTT
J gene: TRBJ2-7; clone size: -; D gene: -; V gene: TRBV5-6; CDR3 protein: CASSLYGGTSHVAEQYF; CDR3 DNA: TGTGCCAGCAGCTTGTACGGGGGTACTAGTCATGTCGCCGAGCAGTACTTC
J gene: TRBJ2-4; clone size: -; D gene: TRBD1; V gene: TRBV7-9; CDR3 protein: CASSLPGQGASKNIQYF; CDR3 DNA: TGTGCCAGCAGCCTACCGGGACAGGGAGCCTCCAAAAACATTCAGTACTTC
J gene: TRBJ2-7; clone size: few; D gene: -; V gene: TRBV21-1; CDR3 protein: CASSNRDRVDEQYF; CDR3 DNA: TGTGCCAGCAGCAACCGGGACAGGGTCGACGAGCAGTACTTC
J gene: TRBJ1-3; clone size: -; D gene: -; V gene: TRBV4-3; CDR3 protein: CASSQDSAGNGGNTIYF; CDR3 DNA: TGCGCCAGCAGCCAAGATTCGGCAGGGAACGGTGGAAACACCATATATTTT
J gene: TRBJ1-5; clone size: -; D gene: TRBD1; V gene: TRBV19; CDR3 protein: CASSVGQGYNQPQHF; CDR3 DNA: TGTGCCAGTAGTGTCGGACAGGGGTACAATCAGCCCCAGCATTTT
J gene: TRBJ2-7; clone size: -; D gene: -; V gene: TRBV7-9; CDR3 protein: CASSPFPYEQYF; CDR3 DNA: TGTGCCAGCAGCCCCTTTCCCTACGAGCAGTACTTC
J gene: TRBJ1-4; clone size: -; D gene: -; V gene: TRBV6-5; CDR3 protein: CASSRGGEKLFF; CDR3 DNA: TGTGCCAGCAGCCGGGGAGGAGAAAAACTGTTTTTT
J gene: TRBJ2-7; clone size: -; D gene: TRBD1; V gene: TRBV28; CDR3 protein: CASSLTSDRLGVSEQYF; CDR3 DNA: TGTGCCAGCAGTTTAACATCGGACAGGCTGGGGGTGTCCGAGCAGTACTTC
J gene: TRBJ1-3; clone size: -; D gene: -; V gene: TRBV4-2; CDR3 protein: CASSQGRGVSGNTIYF; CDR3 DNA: TGTGCCAGCAGCCAAGGCCGGGGGGTCTCTGGAAACACCATATATTTT
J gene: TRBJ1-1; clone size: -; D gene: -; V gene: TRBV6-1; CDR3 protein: CAARPVTASGAFF; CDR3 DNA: TGTGCCGCCAGACCTGTAACTGCCTCAGGAGCTTTCTTT
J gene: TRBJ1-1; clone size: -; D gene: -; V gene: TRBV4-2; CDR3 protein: CASSQASVGVHTEAFF; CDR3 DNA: TGTGCCAGCAGCCAGGCCAGTGTAGGGGTACACACTGAAGCTTTCTTT
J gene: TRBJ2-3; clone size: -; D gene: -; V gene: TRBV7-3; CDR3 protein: CASSFLRDTQYF; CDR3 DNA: TGTGCCAGCAGCTTCCTCAGAGATACGCAGTATTTT
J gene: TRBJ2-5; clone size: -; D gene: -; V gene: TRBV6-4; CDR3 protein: CASRVAENQETQYF; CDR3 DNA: TGTGCCAGCCGAGTCGCTGAGAACCAAGAGACCCAGTACTTC
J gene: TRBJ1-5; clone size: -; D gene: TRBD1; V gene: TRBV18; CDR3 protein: CASSPGQGDQPQHF; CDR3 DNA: TGTGCCAGCTCACCGGGGCAGGGGGATCAGCCCCAGCATTTT
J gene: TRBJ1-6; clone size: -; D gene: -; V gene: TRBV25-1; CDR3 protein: CASSEPQNNSPLHF; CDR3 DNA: TGTGCCAGCAGTGAACCCCAGAATAATTCACCCCTCCACTTT
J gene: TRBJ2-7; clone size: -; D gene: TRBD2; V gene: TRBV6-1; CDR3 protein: CASTSGTSSYEQYF; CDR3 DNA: TGTGCCAGCACTTCCGGGACTAGCTCCTACGAGCAGTACTTC
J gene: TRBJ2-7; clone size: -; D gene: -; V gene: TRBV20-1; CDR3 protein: CSMIQGYEQYF; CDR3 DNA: TGCAGTATGATTCAGGGCTACGAGCAGTACTTC
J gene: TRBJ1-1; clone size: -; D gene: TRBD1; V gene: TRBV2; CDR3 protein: CASRADRGSEAFF; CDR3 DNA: TGTGCCAGCAGGGCGGACAGGGGGTCTGAAGCTTTCTTT
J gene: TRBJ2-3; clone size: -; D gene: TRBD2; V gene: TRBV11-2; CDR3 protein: CASSLRGVTDTQYF; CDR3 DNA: TGTGCCAGCAGCTTGCGGGGGGTAACGGATACGCAGTATTTT
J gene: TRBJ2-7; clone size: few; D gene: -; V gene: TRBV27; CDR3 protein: CASSLSAGEQYF; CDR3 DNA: TGTGCCAGCAGTTTATCAGCTGGCGAGCAGTACTTC
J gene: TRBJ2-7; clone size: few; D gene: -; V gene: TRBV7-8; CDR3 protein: CASSLIGAPYEQYF; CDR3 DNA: TGTGCCAGCAGCTTAATAGGGGCCCCCTACGAGCAGTACTTC
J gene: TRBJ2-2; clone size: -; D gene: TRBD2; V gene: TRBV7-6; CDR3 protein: CASSLLLADTGELFF; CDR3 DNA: TGTGCCAGCAGCTTATTACTAGCGGATACCGGGGAGCTGTTTTTT
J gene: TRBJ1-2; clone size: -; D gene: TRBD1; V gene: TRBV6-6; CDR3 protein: CASSYTDRAVYGYTF; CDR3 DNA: TGTGCCAGCAGTTACACCGACAGGGCAGTTTATGGCTACACCTTC
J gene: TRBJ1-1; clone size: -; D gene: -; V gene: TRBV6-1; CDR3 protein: CASSERQGDTEAFF; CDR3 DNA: TGTGCCAGCAGTGAAAGGCAGGGTGACACTGAAGCTTTCTTT
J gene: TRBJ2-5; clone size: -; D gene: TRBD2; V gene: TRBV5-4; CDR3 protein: CASSSLAGIVQETQYF; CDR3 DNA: TGTGCCAGCAGCTCACTAGCGGGAATTGTCCAAGAGACCCAGTACTTC
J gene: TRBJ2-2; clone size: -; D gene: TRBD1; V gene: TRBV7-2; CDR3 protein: CASSRQGGGELFF; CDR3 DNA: TGTGCCAGCAGTAGACAGGGGGGCGGGGAGCTGTTTTTT
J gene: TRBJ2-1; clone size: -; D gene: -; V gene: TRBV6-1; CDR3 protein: CASKSRGVYNEQFF; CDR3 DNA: TGTGCCAGCAAAAGCAGGGGGGTTTACAATGAGCAGTTCTTC
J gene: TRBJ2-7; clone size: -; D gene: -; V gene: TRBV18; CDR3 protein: CASSPPDRNYEQYF; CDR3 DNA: TGTGCCAGCTCACCACCCGACAGAAACTACGAGCAGTACTTC
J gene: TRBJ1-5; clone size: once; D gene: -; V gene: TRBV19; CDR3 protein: CASSNQAHNQPQHF; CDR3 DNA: TGTGCCAGTAGTAACCAGGCCCACAATCAGCCCCAGCATTTT
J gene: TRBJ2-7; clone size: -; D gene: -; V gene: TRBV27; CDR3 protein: CATRRGDEQYF; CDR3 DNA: TGTGCCACCCGCCGGGGTGACGAGCAGTACTTC
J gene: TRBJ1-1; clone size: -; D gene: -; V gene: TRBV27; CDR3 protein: CASSEQGTGTEAFF; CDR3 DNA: TGTGCCAGCAGTGAACAGGGTACCGGCACTGAAGCTTTCTTT
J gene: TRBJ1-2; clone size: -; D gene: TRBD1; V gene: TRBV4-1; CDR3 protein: CASSQPGQGLGYTF; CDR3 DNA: TGCGCCAGCAGCCAACCGGGACAGGGCCTGGGCTACACCTTC
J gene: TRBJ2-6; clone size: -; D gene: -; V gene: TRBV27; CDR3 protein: CASSLRGLGANVLTF; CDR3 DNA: TGTGCCAGCAGTTTACGAGGTCTGGGGGCCAACGTCCTGACTTTC
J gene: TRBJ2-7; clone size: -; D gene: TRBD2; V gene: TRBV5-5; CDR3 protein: CASSLALAGGPSYEQYF; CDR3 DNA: TGTGCCAGCAGCTTGGCCCTAGCGGGAGGGCCCTCCTACGAGCAGTACTTC
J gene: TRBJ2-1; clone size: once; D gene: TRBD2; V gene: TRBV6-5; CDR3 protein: CASSPGLAEQFF; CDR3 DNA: TGTGCCAGCAGCCCTGGACTAGCGGAGCAGTTCTTC
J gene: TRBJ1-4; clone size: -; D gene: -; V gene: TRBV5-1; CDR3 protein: CASSSGLYANEKLFF; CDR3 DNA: TGCGCCAGCAGCTCCGGACTTTATGCTAATGAAAAACTGTTTTTT
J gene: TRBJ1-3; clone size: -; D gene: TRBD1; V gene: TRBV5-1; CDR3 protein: CASSLDRGRGNTIYF; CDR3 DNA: TGCGCCAGCAGCCTCGACAGGGGGCGCGGAAACACCATATATTTT
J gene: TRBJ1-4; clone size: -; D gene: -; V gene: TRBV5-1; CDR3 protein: CASRPHRDVNEKLFF; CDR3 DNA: TGCGCCAGCAGACCCCACAGGGACGTTAATGAAAAACTGTTTTTT
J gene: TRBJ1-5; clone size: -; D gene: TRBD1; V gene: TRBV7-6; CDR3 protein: CASSLRPDRVNQPQHF; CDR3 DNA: TGTGCCAGCAGCCTACGACCGGACAGGGTAAATCAGCCCCAGCATTTT
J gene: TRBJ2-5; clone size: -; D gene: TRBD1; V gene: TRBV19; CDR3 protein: CASSGRKGAVETQYF; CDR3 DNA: TGTGCCAGTAGTGGCCGGAAGGGGGCTGTTGAGACCCAGTACTTC
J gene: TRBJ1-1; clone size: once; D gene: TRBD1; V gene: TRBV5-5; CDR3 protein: CASSFGQGASEAFF; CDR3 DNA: TGTGCCAGCAGCTTCGGACAGGGGGCTTCCGAAGCTTTCTTT
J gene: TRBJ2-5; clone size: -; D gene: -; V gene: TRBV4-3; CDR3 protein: CASSLYPLGGSGETQYF; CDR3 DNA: TGCGCCAGCAGCCTTTACCCCTTGGGGGGTTCGGGAGAGACCCAGTACTTC
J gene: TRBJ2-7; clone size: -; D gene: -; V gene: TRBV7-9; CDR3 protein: CASSFDWSREQYF; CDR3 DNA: TGTGCCAGCAGCTTTGACTGGTCACGCGAGCAGTACTTC
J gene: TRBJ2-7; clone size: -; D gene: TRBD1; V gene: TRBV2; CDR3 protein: CASGDRGPSQYF; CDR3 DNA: TGTGCCAGCGGGGACAGGGGTCCCTCTCAGTACTTC
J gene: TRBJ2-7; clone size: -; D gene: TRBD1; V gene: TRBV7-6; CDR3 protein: CASSLGDRKSYEQYF; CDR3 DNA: TGTGCCAGCAGCTTAGGGGACAGAAAATCCTACGAGCAGTACTTC
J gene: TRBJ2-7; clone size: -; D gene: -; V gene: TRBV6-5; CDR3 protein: CASSRMTRGNYEQYF; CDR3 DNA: TGTGCCAGCAGCCGAATGACTCGGGGGAACTACGAGCAGTACTTC
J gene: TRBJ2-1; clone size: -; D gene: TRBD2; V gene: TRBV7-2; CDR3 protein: CASSFQTSGQFF; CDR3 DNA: TGTGCCAGCAGCTTTCAGACTAGCGGGCAGTTCTTC
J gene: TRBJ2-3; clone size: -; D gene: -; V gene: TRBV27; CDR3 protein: CASAWGPSTDTQYF; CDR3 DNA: TGTGCCAGCGCCTGGGGCCCGAGCACAGATACGCAGTATTTT
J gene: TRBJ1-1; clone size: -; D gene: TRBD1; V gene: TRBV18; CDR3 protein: CASSSTGDTEAFF; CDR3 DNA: TGTGCCAGCTCATCGACAGGGGACACTGAAGCTTTCTTT
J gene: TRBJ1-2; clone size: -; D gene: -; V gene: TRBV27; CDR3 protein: CASSLRGSGGYTF; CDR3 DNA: TGTGCCAGCAGTTTACGGGGGTCGGGTGGCTACACCTTC